The 20 T cell receptor beta chains below come from one sample, sequenced in a study of cytomegalovirus exposure and HLA in healthy donors. In the PCR, 60 Vbeta and 13 Jbeta primers were used. TCRdb's table, derived via immunoSEQ multiplex PCR, lists solely in-frame clones and lacks some. The sample shows about 150,000 clones, nearly 80% of them seen only once. The specimen sequenced was PBMCs. The origin of the receptors is a woman aged 40 to 50 in good health and CMV-seronegative.

This clone was observed once. The genes are TRBV11-2 and TRBJ1-5; D is unclear. Germline values: CDR1 SGHAT, CDR2 FQNNGV. Trimming took 0 bases from V and 4 from J, leaving 4 bases between them. This CDR3 has 13 amino acids. CDR3 nucleotide sequence: TGTGCCAGCAGCTTAGATATGAATCAGCCCCAGCATTTT. Amino acids: CASSLDMNQPQHF.

This clone has just a few counts. The chain employs TRBV6-5 and TRBJ2-7, with D unclear. CDR3 size: 11 residues. Between the trimmed V and J ends, which lost 1 base and 4 bases, there was a span of 2 bases. Germline V gene data show CDR1 as MNHEY and CDR2 as SVGAGI. The CDR3 nucleotides are TGTGCCAGCAGTTACTTATACGAGCAGTACTTC. Protein product: CASSYLYEQYF.

V is TRBV19 and J is TRBJ2-3; possible D gene TRBD2, 5 bases. The length of the CDR3 is 13 residues. Looked up from germline, CDR1 is LNHDA and CDR2 is SQIVND (reference sequence). Trimming cost V 7 bases and J 0 bases, with 8 bases left between them. The DNA of the CDR3 is TGTGCCAGTACCCCGGGGAGCACAGATACGCAGTATTTT. This sequence encodes CASTPGSTDTQYF.

Turning to this clone: The junction shows a germline mismatch at one end, possibly a read error. The J gene is TRBJ2-3, the V gene TRBV7-7; TRBD2 matches at 10 bases. CDR1 is SSHAT, CDR2 FNYEAQ, per germline (reference sequence). The CDR3 runs 15 residues. The CDR3 nucleotides read TGTGCTAGCAGCCCTCTAGCGGGAGTCACAGATACGCAGTATTTT. Its translation is CASSPLAGVTDTQYF.

V is TRBV28 and J is TRBJ2-7; D unclear. Germline CDR1 MDHEN, CDR2 SYDVKM. V lost 6 bases and J 4 bases, leaving 13 bases between the germline ends. The CDR3 sequence is 13 residues long. The CDR3: CASRPSAVYEQYF. The CDR3 region has the DNA TGTGCCAGCAGGCCGTCTGCAGTATACGAGCAGTACTTC.

This chain uses TRBV28 with TRBJ1-5; D is uncertain. Germline lookup yields CDR1 MDHEN and CDR2 SYDVKM. Trimming removed 4 bases from V and 1 base from J, with 23 bases in between. This CDR3 has 19 residues. The CDR3 sequence: CASSYLQLKIPRSNQPQHF. CDR3 DNA: TGTGCCAGCAGTTATTTGCAACTTAAGATTCCGAGGAGCAATCAGCCCCAGCATTTT.

DNA of the CDR3: TGCGCCAGCTCCGCCCCGGGACAGGGGGCTTCACCCCTCCACTTT. Its translation: CASSAPGQGASPLHF. The rearrangement uses TRBV10-2 and TRBJ1-6; 12 nucleotides line up with TRBD1. V lost 8 bases, J lost 9 bases, and 8 bases stayed unmatched. This CDR3 has 15 amino acids. Germline loops: CDR1 WSHSY, CDR2 SAAADI.

This chain connects TRBV19 to TRBJ2-7, with D possibly matching TRBD2 (7 bases). Germline V CDR1 and CDR2: LNHDA, SQIVND (reference sequence). The V and J ends lost 4 bases and 1 base respectively, with 11 bases between them. The CDR3 spans 14 residues. For the CDR3, the DNA is TGTGCCAGTAGTAGGACAGCGGGATCCTACGAGCAGTACTTC. Translation gives CASSRTAGSYEQYF.

This chain links TRBV6-6 with TRBJ2-3; D might be TRBD2 (7 bases). Trimming took 7 bases from V and 6 from J, leaving 17 bases between them. The CDR3 covers 14 residues. CDR1 is MNHNY and CDR2 is SVGAGI in the germline V gene (reference sequence). CDR3 sequence (DNA): TGTGCCAGCAATGATCGGGGGGCACAGGATACGCAGTATTTT. It codes for CASNDRGAQDTQYF.

The rearrangement links TRBV4-3 to TRBJ1-4, with D perhaps matching TRBD1 (5 bases). Germline-derived CDR1 and CDR2 are LGHNA and YSLEER. There are 17 residues in the CDR3. Trimming cost V 0 bases and J 4 bases, with 15 bases left between them. CDR3 amino acids: CASSQDRRGRGNEKLFF. Here the CDR3 DNA reads TGCGCCAGCAGCCAAGATCGAAGAGGGAGGGGTAATGAAAAACTGTTTTTT.

This clone was counted a few times. The rearrangement uses TRBV7-2 and TRBJ1-5; D is ambiguous. CDR3 length equals 16 residues. CDR1 SGHTA and CDR2 FQGNSA come from the germline V gene. V dropped 1 base and J dropped 0 bases, with 10 bases sitting between them. CDR3 nucleotide sequence: TGTGCCAGCAGCTTAGTTGCTGTCTATAGCAATCAGCCCCAGCATTTT. Protein product: CASSLVAVYSNQPQHF.

With respect to this clone: One junction end disagrees with the germline gene, perhaps due to a read error. The chain has TRBV16 and TRBJ1-6, with D hard to call. The CDR3 is 13 residues long. CDR1 KGHSY and CDR2 FQNENV come from the germline V gene. Here the CDR3 DNA reads TGTGCCAGCAGCCAATCCTCTAATTCACCCCTCCACTTT. Its translation is CASSQSSNSPLHF.

The genes are TRBV2 and TRBJ2-7, with 11 bases fitting TRBD1. The germline V gene encodes CDR1 SNHLY and CDR2 FYNNEI. The CDR3 has 15 residues. V shed 2 bases, J shed 6 bases, and the junction held 6 bases outside the gene matches. CDR3 nucleotide sequence: TGTGCCAGCAGTGAATTCCGGACAGGGGGCGTCGAGCAGTACTTC. Translated, it gives CASSEFRTGGVEQYF.

This chain links TRBV4-1 with TRBJ2-3, with 7 positions matching TRBD2. CDR1 and CDR2 from the germline V gene are MGHRA and YSYEKL. The ends lost 1 base at V and 1 base at J; junction bases unmatched: 5. The CDR3 is 16 amino acids. The CDR3 bases are TGCGCCAGCAGCCAAGCGGTGGCGGGAGGCACAGATACGCAGTATTTT. It yields the protein CASSQAVAGGTDTQYF.

The chain couples TRBV5-1 to TRBJ2-3; a possible D gene is TRBD1 (7 bases). Trimming stripped 2 bases from V and 6 bases from J, with 16 bases between. Germline V gene sequence: CDR1 SGHRS, CDR2 YFSETQ. This CDR3 has 15 residues. The CDR3 DNA sequence: TGCGCCAGCAGCTTCTTGCCAGGGGGGTTGGATACGCAGTATTTT. Its translation: CASSFLPGGLDTQYF.

CDR3 in DNA: TGTGCCAGCAGTAGCGGGTCGGGAGGGGGCGTCTATGGCTACACCTTC. Translated: CASSSGSGGGVYGYTF. J is TRBJ1-2 and V is TRBV5-6, with 7 bases that match TRBD1. Germline CDR1 and CDR2: SGHDT and YYEEEE. The CDR3 spans 16 residues. The V segment lost 5 bases and the J segment 4 bases; nucleotides outside the gene matches: 14.

This chain links TRBV15 with TRBJ2-3, with 7 bases aligning to TRBD2. Germline values: CDR1 LNHNV, CDR2 YYDKDF (reference sequence). Losses at the gene ends were 0 bases for V and 4 bases for J; bases not matched to a gene: 7. There are 16 residues in the CDR3. DNA of the CDR3: TGTGCCACCAGCAGAGATCCCGGACTAGAGGCAGATACGCAGTATTTT. This gives the protein CATSRDPGLEADTQYF. Drawing the rest from reference TRBV15 and TRBJ2-3, the complete variable domain is DAMVIQNPRYQVTQFGKPVTLSCSQTLNHNVMYWYQQKSSQAPKLLFHYYDKDFNNEADTPDNFQSRRPNTSFCFLDIRSPGLGDTAMYLCATSRDPGLEADTQYFGPGTRLTVL.

V gene TRBV29-1 combines with J gene TRBJ1-3; no clear D. Between the trimmed V and J ends, which lost 5 bases and 2 bases, there was a span of 7 bases. The CDR3 loop spans 12 amino acids. CDR1 SQVTM and CDR2 ANQGSEA come from the germline V gene. The CDR3 here is CSVRLAGNTIYF. The CDR3 nucleotides are TGCAGCGTTCGCTTAGCTGGAAACACCATATATTTT.

The chain combines TRBV6-4 with TRBJ2-7; TRBD2 is a possible D gene (6 bases). CDR1 MRHNA and CDR2 SNTAGT come from the germline V gene. CDR3 length: 13 residues. Trimming removed 7 bases at V and 0 bases at J, with 10 bases between. CDR3 sequence (DNA): TGTGCCAGCAAACCGGGACTCTCCTACGAGCAGTACTTC. As protein: CASKPGLSYEQYF.

The V call is TRBV2, the J call TRBJ1-2, with no clear D. Between the trimmed V and J ends, which lost 7 bases and 5 bases, there was a span of 8 bases. There are 11 residues in the CDR3. Germline V CDR1 and CDR2: SNHLY, FYNNEI. The CDR3 nucleotides read TGTGCCAGCAATCCTTTGTATGGCTACACCTTC. Its translation: CASNPLYGYTF.